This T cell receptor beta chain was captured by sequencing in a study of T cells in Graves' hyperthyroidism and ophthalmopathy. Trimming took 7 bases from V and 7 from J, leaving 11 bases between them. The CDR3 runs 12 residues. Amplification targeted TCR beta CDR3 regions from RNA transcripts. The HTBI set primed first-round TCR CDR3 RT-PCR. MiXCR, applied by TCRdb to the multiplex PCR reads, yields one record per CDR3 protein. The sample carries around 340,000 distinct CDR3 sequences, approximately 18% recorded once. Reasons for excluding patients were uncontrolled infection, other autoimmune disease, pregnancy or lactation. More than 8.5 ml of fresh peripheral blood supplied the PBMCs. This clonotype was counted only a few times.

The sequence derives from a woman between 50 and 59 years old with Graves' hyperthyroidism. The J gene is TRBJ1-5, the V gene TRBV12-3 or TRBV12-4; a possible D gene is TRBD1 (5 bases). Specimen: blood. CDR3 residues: CASTGDEQPQHF. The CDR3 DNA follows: TGTGCCAGCACGGGGGATGAACAGCCCCAGCATTTT.